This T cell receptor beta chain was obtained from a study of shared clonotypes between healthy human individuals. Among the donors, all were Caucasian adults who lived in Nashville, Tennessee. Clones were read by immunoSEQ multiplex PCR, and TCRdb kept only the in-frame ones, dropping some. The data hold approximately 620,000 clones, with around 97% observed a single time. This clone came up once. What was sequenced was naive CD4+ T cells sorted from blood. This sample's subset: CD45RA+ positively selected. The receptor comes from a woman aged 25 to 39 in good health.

The CDR3 nucleotides read TGTGCCAGCTCACCACGCCCAGGACAGGTCGAGCAGTACTTC. This gives the protein CASSPRPGQVEQYF. The genes are TRBV18 and TRBJ2-7; 7 nucleotides align to TRBD1. The CDR3 is made up of 14 amino acids. Germline assignment: CDR1 KGHSH and CDR2 LQKENI. The ends lost 1 base at V and 6 bases at J; junction bases unmatched: 6.